The clone carrying this T cell receptor beta chain was detected only a few times. The antigen remains undetermined. Unique-molecular-identifier-tagged TCR beta cDNA libraries were used. There were roughly 1 to 11 million T cells, and about 500,000 cDNA molecules came from them. TCRdb reprocessed the PCR reads with MiXCR, giving one entry per CDR3 protein. This sample has roughly 620,000 distinct CDR3 sequences; roughly 46% occur once, and the top ten carry around 1.7%. The data belong to a study of post-analysis software for immune sequencing data. There are 14 residues in the CDR3. Unmatched junction bases numbered 11, after V lost 6 bases and J lost 8 bases. The germline gives CDR1 ENHRY, CDR2 SYGVKD. Study findings and constraints: Controls significantly exceeded multiple sclerosis patients in normalized Chao1 diversity. Elevated frequency relative to controls characterized 4 or 5 TRBV segments in patients, TRBV5-6, TRBV5-1 and TRBV20-1 among them. Samples sharing a preparation batch grouped tightly together when assessed by F measure.

This clonotype originated in a girl between 10 and 17 years old with multiple sclerosis. Material for sequencing was blood. This rearrangement joins TRBV10-3 to TRBJ1-2; the match to TRBD1 covers 8 bases. This chain's CDR3 is CAISPDRGGGGYTF. The DNA of the CDR3 is TGTGCCATCAGCCCAGACAGGGGCGGAGGAGGCTACACCTTC.